This T cell receptor beta chain emerged from a study of T cells in Graves' hyperthyroidism and ophthalmopathy. Study-level results: Ophthalmopathy was separated from stable hyperthyroidism by a 13 V-J model.

Disease duration was under 3 months in the ophthalmopathy patients, who also had a Clinical Activity Score of at least 3 and a NOSPECS grade of at least 4. Uncontrolled infections, other autoimmune diseases, pregnancy or lactation led to exclusion of patients. Fresh peripheral blood, roughly 10 ml, was the source of the PBMCs. RNA transcripts served as the template for amplifying TCR beta CDR3 regions. First-round RT-PCR targeting the TCR CDR3 was performed with the HTBI primer set. TCRdb reanalysed the multiplex PCR reads using MiXCR and keeps one entry per CDR3 protein. The sample records about 530,000 distinct CDR3 sequences, over 15% being singletons. The CDR3 is 13 amino acids. Germline CDR1 MNHEY, CDR2 SMNVEV (reference sequence). V lost 6 bases and J lost 7; bases outside the gene matches: 8. Ten or more counts support this clonotype. Its antigen is undetermined.

This rearrangement joins TRBV27 to TRBJ2-5, with TRBD1 matching over 7 bases. The sequencing input was blood. The origin of this receptor is a woman aged 18-29 years with Graves' ophthalmopathy. DNA for the CDR3: TGTGCCAGCAGCTCCGACAGGGTAGGGACCCAGTACTTC. The encoded protein is CASSSDRVGTQYF.